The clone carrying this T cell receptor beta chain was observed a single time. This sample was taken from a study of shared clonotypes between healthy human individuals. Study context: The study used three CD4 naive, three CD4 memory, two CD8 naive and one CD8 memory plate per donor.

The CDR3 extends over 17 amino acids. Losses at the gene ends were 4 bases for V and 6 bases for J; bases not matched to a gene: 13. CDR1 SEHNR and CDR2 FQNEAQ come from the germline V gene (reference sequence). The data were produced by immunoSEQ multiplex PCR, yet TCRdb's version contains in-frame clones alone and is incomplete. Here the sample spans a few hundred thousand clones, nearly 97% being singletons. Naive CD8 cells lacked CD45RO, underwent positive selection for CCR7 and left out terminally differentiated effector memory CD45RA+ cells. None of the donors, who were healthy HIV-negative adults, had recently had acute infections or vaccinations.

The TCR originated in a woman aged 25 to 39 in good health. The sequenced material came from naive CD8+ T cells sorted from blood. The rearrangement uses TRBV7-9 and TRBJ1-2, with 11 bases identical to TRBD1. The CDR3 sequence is CASSSLGQGAPRDGYTF. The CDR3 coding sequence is TGTGCCAGCAGCTCCCTAGGACAGGGGGCGCCCCGGGATGGCTACACCTTC.